This T cell receptor (beta chain) originates from a study of CD8 T cells in Susac syndrome (dated 2019 in TCRdb). General notes on the study: Repertoire sequencing was used to test whether CD8+ T cell activation and differentiation in Susac syndrome was antigen driven.

From a lookup of the germline V gene (reference sequence), CDR1 and CDR2 are DFQATT and SNEGSKA. Inclusive of the bounding cysteine and phenylalanine, the CDR3 is 11 residues long. The DNA shown is the 33-base CDR3, in frame from base 1. Cut back by 3 bases and 9 bases, the V and J ends lie 9 bases apart. RNA was extracted using the RNeasy kit, and about 0.45 to 1 ug of the RNA was reverse transcribed with random hexamers. The immunoSEQ multiplex PCR assay, which covers 54 Vbeta and 13 Jbeta segments, was used to amplify TCR beta CDR3 regions. PCR amplification bias was corrected using a synthetic template baseline for primer optimization and computational correction. In the paper's pipeline: Reads were annotated to V, D and J genes according to IMGT and were analyzed with immunoSEQ Analyzer, with only productive sequences retained. Clonality was computed as one minus Shannon entropy normalized by log2 of the number of productive unique sequences. For each patient and control, public and private clones were evaluated within the 100 most prevalent clones. A clone was defined as Susac-specific if it was absent from the healthy and MS cohorts, from some 1,100 published viral clones and from other ImmuneACCESS disease sequences. TCRdb reanalyzed the raw reads on its own, using fastp at Q25 for trimming and MiXCR for clone calling, and kept in-frame beta chains. Rows with one shared CDR3 protein collapse into an entry with the most common genes and DNA. The V and J calls come from TCRdb's annotation, not from the publication. The sample yields 180,000 or so distinct CDR3 sequences; approximately 96% were counted once. About 0.13% of the sample is held by the ten biggest clonotypes.

Overall study results and their limits: The number of individuals in the TCR sequencing and HLA analysis was acknowledged as relatively small.

As to this clonotype: What this receptor recognizes is not known. Base qualities are not recorded, but no much larger clone differs from it by a single base.

Peripheral blood CD8+ and CD4+ T cells from healthy donors, Susac syndrome patients and multiple sclerosis patients were profiled using high-throughput TCR beta sequencing. The healthy donors served as controls matched for age and sex. Bulk CD8+ and CD4+ T cells were purified magnetically by negative isolation, whereas CD8+ TEMRA cells were enriched by FACS. Blood was collected in EDTA tubes and processed within 24 hours, with PBMCs isolated through density gradient centrifugation. PBMCs intended for TCR sequencing were cryopreserved in liquid nitrogen and thawed later in a water bath at 37 degrees C. The sorted or isolated CD4+, CD8+ and CD8+ TEMRA cells had a purity of 90% or higher.

The specimen sequenced was CD4+ T cells from PBMCs. The sequence was collected from a human donor in good health. The sequence joins TRBV20-1 to TRBJ2-1; TRBD2 is a possible D gene, resting on 5 matching bases. The DNA reads as follows: TGCAGTGCTAGTGAGGGCCCTGAGCAGTTCTTC. Its product reads: CSASEGPEQFF.